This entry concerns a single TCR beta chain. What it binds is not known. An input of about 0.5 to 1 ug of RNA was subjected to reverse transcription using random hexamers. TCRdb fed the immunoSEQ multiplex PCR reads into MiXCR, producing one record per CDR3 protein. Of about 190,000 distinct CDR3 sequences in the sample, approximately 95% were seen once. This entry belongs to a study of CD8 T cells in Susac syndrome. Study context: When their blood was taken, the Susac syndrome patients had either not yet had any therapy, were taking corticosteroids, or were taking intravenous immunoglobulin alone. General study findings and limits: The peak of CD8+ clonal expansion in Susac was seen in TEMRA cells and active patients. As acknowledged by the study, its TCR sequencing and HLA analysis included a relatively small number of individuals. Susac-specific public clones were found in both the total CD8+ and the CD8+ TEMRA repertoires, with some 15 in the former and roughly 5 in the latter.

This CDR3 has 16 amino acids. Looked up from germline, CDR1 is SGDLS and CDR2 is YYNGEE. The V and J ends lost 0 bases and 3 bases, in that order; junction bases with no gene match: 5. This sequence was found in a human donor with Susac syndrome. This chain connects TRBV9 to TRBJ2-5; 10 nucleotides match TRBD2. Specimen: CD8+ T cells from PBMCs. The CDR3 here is CASSVEASGGKETQYF. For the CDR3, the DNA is TGTGCCAGCAGCGTAGAGGCTAGCGGGGGTAAAGAGACCCAGTACTTC.